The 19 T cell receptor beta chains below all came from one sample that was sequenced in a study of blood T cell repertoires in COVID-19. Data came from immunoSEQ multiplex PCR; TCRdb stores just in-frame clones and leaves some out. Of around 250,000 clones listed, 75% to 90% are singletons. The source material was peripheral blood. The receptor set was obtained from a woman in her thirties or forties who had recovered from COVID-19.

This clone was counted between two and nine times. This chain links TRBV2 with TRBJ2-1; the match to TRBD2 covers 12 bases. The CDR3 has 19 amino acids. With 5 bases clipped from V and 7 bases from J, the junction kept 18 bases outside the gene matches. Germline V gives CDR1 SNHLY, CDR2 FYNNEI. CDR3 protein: CASSTATSGRRMGSNEQFF. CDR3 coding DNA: TGTGCCAGCAGTACTGCGACTAGCGGGAGAAGAATGGGGTCAAATGAGCAGTTCTTC.

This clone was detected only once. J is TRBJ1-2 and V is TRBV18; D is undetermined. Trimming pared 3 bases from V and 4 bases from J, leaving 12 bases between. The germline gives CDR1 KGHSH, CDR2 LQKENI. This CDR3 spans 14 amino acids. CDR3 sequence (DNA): TGTGCCAGCTCACCGGAGTTTGGTGGCTATGGCTACACCTTC. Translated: CASSPEFGGYGYTF.

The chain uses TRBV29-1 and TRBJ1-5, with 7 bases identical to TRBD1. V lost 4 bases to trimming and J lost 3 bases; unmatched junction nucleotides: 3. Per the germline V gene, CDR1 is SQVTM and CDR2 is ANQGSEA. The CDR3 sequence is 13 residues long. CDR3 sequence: CSVGDRANQPQHF. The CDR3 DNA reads TGCAGCGTTGGAGACAGGGCCAATCAGCCCCAGCATTTT.

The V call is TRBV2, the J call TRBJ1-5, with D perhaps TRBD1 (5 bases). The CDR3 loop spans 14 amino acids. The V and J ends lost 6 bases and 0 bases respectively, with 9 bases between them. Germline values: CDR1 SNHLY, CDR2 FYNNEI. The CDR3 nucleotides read TGTGCCAGCAGCCAAGACAGTAGCAATCAGCCCCAGCATTTT. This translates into CASSQDSSNQPQHF.

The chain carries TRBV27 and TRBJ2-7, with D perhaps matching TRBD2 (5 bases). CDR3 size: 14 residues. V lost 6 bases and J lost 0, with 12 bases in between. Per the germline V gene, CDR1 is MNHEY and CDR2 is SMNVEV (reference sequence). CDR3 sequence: CASRAGMASYEQYF. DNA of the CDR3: TGTGCCAGCAGGGCCGGGATGGCCTCCTACGAGCAGTACTTC.

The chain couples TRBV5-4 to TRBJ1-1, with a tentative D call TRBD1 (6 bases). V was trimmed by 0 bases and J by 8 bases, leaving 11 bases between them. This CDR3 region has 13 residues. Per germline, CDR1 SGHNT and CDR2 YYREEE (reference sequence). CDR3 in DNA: TGTGCCAGCAGCTTGGCGGCAGGGGAGGAAGCTTTCTTT. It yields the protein CASSLAAGEEAFF. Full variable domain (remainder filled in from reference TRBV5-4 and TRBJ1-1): ETGVTQSPTHLIKTRGQQVTLRCSSQSGHNTVSWYQQALGQGPQFIFQYYREEENGRGNFPPRFSGLQFPNYSSELNVNALELDDSALYLCASSLAAGEEAFFGQGTRLTVV.

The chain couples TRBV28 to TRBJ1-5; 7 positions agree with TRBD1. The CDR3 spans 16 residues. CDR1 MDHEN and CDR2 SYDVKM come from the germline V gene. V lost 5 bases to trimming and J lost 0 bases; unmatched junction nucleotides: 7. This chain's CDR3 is CASSPPPGGSNQPQHF. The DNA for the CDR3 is TGTGCCAGCAGTCCCCCCCCAGGGGGTAGCAATCAGCCCCAGCATTTT.

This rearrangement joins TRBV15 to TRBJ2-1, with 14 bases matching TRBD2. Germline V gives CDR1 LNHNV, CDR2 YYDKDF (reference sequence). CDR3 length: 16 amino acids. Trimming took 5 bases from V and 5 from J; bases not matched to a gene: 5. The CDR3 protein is CATSGLTSGGDNEQFF. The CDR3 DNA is TGTGCCACCAGCGGCCTGACTAGCGGGGGGGACAATGAGCAGTTCTTC.

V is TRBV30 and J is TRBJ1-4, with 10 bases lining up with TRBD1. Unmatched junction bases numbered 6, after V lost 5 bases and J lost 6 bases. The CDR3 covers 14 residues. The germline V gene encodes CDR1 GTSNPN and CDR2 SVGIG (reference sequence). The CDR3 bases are TGTGCCTGGTGGACCGGGACAGGGGATGAAAAACTGTTTTTT. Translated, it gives CAWWTGTGDEKLFF.

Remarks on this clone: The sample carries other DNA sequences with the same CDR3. CDR3 protein: CASRGTGGETQYF. The CDR3 DNA reads as TGTGCCAGCAGGGGGACAGGGGGAGAGACCCAGTACTTC. This rearrangement joins TRBV2 to TRBJ2-5; TRBD1 agrees at 11 bases. The germline V gene has CDR1 SNHLY and CDR2 FYNNEI. This CDR3 is 13 amino acids long. The V segment lost 6 bases and the J segment 4 bases; nucleotides outside the gene matches: 1.

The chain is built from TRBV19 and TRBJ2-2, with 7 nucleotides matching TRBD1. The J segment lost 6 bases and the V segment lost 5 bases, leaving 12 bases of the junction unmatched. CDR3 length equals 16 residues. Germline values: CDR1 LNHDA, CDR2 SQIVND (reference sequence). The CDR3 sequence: CASSAWDSLYSGELFF. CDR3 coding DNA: TGTGCCAGTAGTGCCTGGGACAGCCTGTACTCCGGGGAGCTGTTTTTT.

The CDR3 loop is CASGQGALNIQYF. In nucleotides, the CDR3 is TGTGCCAGCGGACAGGGGGCACTGAACATTCAGTACTTC. The chain links TRBV27 to TRBJ2-4; 11 bases map to TRBD1. V gave up 8 bases and J gave up 7 bases; unmatched junction bases: 4. The CDR3 totals 13 residues. The germline V gene has CDR1 MNHEY and CDR2 SMNVEV (reference sequence).

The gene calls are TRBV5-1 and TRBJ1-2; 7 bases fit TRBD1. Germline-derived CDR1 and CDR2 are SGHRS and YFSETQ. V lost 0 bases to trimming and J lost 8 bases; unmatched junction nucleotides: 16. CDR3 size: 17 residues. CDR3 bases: TGCGCCAGCAGCTTGGCGCAATCCTCCGACAGGGACGCAGGCTACACCTTC. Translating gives CASSLAQSSDRDAGYTF.

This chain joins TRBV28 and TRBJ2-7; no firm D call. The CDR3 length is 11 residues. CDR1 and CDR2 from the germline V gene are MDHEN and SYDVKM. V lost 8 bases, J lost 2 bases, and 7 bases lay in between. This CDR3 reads CASQDPYEQYF. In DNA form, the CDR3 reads TGTGCCAGCCAGGATCCCTACGAGCAGTACTTC.

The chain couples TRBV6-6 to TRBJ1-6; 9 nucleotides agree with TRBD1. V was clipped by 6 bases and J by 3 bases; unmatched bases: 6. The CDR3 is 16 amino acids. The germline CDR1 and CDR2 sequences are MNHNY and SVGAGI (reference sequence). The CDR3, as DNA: TGTGCCAGCAGCCGGGACAGGGTTTTCTATAATTCACCCCTCCACTTT. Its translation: CASSRDRVFYNSPLHF.

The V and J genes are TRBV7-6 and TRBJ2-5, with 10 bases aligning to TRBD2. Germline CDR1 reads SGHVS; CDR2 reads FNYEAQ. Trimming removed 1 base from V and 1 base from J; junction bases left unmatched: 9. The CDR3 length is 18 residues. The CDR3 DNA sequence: TGTGCCAGCAGCTTAGTCGGGCTAGCGGGAGCCGGCCAAGAGACCCAGTACTTC. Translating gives CASSLVGLAGAGQETQYF.

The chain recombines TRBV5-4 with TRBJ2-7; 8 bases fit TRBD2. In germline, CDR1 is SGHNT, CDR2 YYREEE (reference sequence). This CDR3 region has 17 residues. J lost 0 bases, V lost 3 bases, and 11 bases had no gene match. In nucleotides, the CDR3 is TGTGCCAGCAGCTCCTGGGTTAGCGGGGTCAGCTCCTACGAGCAGTACTTC. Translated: CASSSWVSGVSSYEQYF.

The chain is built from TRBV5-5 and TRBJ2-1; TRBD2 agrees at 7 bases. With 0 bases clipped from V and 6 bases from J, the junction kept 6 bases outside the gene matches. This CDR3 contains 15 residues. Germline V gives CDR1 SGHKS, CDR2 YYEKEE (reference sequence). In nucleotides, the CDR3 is TGTGCCAGCAGCTTGGTAGCGGGCGGGGGCAATGAGCAGTTCTTC. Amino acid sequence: CASSLVAGGGNEQFF.

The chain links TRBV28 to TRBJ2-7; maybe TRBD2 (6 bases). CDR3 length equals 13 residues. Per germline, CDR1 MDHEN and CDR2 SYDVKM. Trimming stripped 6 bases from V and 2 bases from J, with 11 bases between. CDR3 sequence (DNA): TGTGCCAGCAGCACGGAGGGGACCTACGAGCAGTACTTC. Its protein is CASSTEGTYEQYF.